The clone carrying this T cell receptor beta chain was counted a single time. No antigen is known for it. The CDR3 spans 17 residues. CDR1 and CDR2 from the germline V gene are SGHAT and FQNNGV. Trimming at V came to 5 bases and at J to 10 bases, leaving 12 bases not matched to a gene. All patients picked for sequencing had shown, by flow cytometry, an expansion of CD8+CD57+ cells. Blood was sampled before the patients had received any therapy. The source of the sample is a study of CD8+CD57+ T cells in acquired aplastic anemia. Both TCR beta VDJ combination and CDR3 sequence profiling were carried out. Genomic DNA was the template for this profiling. Each CDR3 protein is one row after TCRdb ran MiXCR on the reads. The profile shows nearly 60,000 distinct CDR3 sequences, about 56% of them singletons. Study-wide results and limits: Both patients and controls carried the same twenty-nine CD8+ CDR3 sequences.

The V call is TRBV11-2, the J call TRBJ2-1; TRBD2 agrees at 15 bases. Material: sorted CD4+, CD8+, or CD8+CD57+ T cells (not recorded which) from PBMCs. This TCR was sampled from a human donor with aplastic anemia. The CDR3 nucleotides read TGTGCCAGCAGCCCGGGACTAGCGGGGGGCCACGATCCAGAGCAGTTCTTC. It translates to CASSPGLAGGHDPEQFF.